This TCR beta chain was observed in a study of vaccination and CD4 T cells after COVID-19. At the Johns Hopkins FTIC core, DNA taken from cultured CD4+ T cells was sequenced by way of the Oncomine TCR Beta short-read assay. TCRdb reprocessed the PCR reads via MiXCR and lists one record per CDR3 protein. The sample has roughly 7,000 distinct CDR3 sequences; about 80% are singletons. Notes on the study in general: In convalescent patients, 304 of 307 vaccine-specific clones were spike mono-reactive.

CDR1 and CDR2 from the germline V gene are SNHLY and FYNNEI. V was trimmed by 6 bases and J by 3 bases, leaving 15 bases between them. This CDR3 has 15 residues. This clonotype was seen more than once but under ten times. Its antigen is not identified. Treatment defined: approximately nine-day PBMC culture with coronavirus spike peptide pools or control peptides (ViraFEST assay). Peptide-pool expansion of antigen-specific T cells preceded TCR sequencing in ViraFEST. This receptor was identified in a human donor who had recovered from COVID-19. Sequencing was performed on CD4+ T cells from blood, cultured in vitro. The J gene is TRBJ1-5, the V gene TRBV2; D is unresolved. The CDR3 is CASRGLEGINQPQHF. CDR3 bases: TGTGCCAGCAGGGGATTGGAGGGCATCAATCAGCCCCAGCATTTT. Supplemented by reference TRBV2 and TRBJ1-5, the full variable domain reads EPEVTQTPSHQVTQMGQEVILRCVPISNHLYFYWYRQILGQKVEFLVSFYNNEISEKSEIFDDQFSVERPDGSNFTLKIRSTKLEDSAMYFCASRGLEGINQPQHFGDGTRLSIL.